The entry below gives a single T cell receptor beta chain sequence along with its context. The J segment lost 5 bases and the V segment lost 4 bases, leaving 8 bases of the junction unmatched. Per germline, CDR1 LNHDA and CDR2 SQIVND (reference sequence). This CDR3 comprises 16 residues. These data come from a study of T cell changes during pregnancy in multiple sclerosis. Sequenced by immunoSEQ multiplex PCR; TCRdb stores in-frame clones only, minus some. The profile shows approximately 52,000 clones, approximately 92% of them singletons. Sequences were derived from CD4+ T cells from peripheral blood mononuclear cells, sampled in the third trimester of pregnancy. This sequence originates from a female donor with multiple sclerosis, enrolled in a pregnancy study. The V and J genes are TRBV19 and TRBJ2-2; 9 positions match TRBD1. The CDR3 region is CASSKSGTGRTGELFF. The DNA for the CDR3 is TGTGCCAGTAGTAAAAGTGGGACAGGGCGAACCGGGGAGCTGTTTTTT.